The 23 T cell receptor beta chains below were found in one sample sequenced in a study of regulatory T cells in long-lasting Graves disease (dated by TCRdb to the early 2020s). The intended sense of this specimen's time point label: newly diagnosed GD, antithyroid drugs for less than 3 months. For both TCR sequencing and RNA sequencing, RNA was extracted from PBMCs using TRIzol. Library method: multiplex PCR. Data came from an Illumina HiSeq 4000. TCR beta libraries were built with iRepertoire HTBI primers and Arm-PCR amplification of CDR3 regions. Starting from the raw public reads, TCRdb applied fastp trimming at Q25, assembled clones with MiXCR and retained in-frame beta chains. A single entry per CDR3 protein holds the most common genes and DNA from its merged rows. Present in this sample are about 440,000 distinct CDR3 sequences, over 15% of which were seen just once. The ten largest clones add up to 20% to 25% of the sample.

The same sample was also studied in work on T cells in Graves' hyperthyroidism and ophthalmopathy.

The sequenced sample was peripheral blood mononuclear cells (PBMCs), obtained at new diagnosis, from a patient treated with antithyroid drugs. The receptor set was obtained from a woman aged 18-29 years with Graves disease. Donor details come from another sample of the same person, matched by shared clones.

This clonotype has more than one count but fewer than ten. The CDR3: CASSALSNTEAFF. In DNA, the CDR3 is TGTGCCAGCAGTGCGCTAAGTAACACTGAAGCTTTCTTT. The chain combines TRBV12-3 or TRBV12-4 with TRBJ1-1, with unresolved D. Trimming removed 5 bases at V and 2 bases at J, with 9 bases between. The CDR3 loop spans 13 amino acids.

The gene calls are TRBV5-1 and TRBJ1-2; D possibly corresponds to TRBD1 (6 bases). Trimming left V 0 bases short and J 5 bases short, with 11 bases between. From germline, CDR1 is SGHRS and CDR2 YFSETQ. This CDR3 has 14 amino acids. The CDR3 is CASSLDGQPYGYTF. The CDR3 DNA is TGCGCCAGCAGCTTGGACGGACAGCCTTATGGCTACACCTTC.

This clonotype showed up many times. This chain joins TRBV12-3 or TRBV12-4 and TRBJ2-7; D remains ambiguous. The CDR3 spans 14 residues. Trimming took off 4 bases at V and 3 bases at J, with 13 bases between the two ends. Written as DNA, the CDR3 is TGTGCCAGCAGTTGGAGTAGCAGAGACTACGAGCAGTACTTC. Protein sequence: CASSWSSRDYEQYF.

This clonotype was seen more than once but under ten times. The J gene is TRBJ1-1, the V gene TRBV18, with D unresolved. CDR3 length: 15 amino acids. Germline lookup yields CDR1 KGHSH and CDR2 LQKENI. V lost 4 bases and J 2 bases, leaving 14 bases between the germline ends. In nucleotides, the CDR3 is TGTGCCAGCTCACAGGGAAAACAGTCTAACACTGAAGCTTTCTTT. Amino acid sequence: CASSQGKQSNTEAFF. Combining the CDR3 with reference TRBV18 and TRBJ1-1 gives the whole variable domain NAGVMQNPRHLVRRRGQEARLRCSPMKGHSHVYWYRQLPEEGLKFMVYLQKENIIDESGMPKERFSAEFPKEGPSILRIQQVVRGDSAAYFCASSQGKQSNTEAFFGQGTRLTVV.

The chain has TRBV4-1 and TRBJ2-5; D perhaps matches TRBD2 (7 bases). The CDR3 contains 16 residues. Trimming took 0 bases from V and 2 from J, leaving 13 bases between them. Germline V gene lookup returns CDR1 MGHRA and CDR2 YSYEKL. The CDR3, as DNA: TGCGCCAGCAGCCAAGACAGGGGCGGGAGTCAAGAGACCCAGTACTTC. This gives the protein CASSQDRGGSQETQYF.

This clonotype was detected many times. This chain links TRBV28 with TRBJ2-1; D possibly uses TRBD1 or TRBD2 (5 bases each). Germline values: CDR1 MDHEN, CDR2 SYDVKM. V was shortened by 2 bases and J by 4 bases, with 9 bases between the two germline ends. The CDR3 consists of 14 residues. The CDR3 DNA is TGTGCCAGCAGTTTAAGTGGGGGTTACAATGAGCAGTTCTTC. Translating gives CASSLSGGYNEQFF.

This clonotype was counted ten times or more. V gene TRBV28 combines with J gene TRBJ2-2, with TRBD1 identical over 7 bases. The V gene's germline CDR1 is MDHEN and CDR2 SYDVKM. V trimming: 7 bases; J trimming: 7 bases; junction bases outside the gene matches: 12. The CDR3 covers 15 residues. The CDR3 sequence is CASMKLQGFGGELFF. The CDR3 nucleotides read TGTGCCAGCATGAAACTACAGGGGTTTGGCGGGGAGCTGTTTTTT.

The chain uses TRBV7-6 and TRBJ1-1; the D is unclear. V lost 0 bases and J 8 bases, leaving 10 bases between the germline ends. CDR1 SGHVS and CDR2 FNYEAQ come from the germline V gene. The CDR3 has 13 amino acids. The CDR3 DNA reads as TGTGCCAGCAGCTTAGCGGGTGAGGCAGAAGCTTTCTTT. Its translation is CASSLAGEAEAFF.

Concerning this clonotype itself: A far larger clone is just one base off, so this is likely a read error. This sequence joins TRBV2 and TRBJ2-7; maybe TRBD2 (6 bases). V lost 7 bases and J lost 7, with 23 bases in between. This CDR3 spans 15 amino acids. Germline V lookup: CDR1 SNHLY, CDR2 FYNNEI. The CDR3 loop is CASISSSGANNEQYF. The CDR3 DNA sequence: TGTGCCAGCATCTCATCTTCGGGAGCGAACAATGAGCAGTACTTC.

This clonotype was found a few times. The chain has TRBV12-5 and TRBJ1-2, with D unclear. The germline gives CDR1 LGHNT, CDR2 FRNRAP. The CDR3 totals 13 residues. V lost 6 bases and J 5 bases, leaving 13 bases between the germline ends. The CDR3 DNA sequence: TGTGCTAGTGGCTTCGACGGACGGTATGGCTACACCTTC. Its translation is CASGFDGRYGYTF.

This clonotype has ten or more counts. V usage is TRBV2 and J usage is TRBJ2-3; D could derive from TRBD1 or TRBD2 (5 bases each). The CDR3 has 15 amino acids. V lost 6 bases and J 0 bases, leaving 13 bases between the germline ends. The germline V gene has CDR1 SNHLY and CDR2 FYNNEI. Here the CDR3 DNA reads TGTGCCAGCAGGGGGGACGAAACTAGCACAGATACGCAGTATTTT. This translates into CASRGDETSTDTQYF.

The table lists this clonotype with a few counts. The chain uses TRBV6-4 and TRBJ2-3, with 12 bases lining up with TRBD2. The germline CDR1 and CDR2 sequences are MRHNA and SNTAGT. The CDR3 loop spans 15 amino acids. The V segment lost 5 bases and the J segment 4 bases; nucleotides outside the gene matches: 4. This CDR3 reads CASSLAGGPPDTQYF. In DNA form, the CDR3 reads TGTGCCAGCAGTCTAGCGGGAGGGCCGCCAGATACGCAGTATTTT.

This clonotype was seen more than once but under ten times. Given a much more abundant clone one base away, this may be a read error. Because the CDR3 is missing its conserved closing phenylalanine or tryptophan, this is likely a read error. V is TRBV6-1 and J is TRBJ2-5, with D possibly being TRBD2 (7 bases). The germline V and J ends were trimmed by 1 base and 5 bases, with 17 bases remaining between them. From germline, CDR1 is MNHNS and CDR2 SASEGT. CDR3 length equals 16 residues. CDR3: CASSEGGGALGETQYL. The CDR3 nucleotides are TGTGCCAGCAGTGAAGGGGGGGGCGCCTTGGGGGAGACCCAGTACCTC.

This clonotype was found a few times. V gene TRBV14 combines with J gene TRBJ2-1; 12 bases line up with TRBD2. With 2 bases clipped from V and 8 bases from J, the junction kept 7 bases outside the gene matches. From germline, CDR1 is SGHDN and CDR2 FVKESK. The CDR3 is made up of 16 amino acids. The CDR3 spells CASSQTRLAGVDEQFF. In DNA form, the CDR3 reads TGTGCCAGCAGCCAAACGAGACTAGCGGGAGTGGATGAGCAGTTCTTC.

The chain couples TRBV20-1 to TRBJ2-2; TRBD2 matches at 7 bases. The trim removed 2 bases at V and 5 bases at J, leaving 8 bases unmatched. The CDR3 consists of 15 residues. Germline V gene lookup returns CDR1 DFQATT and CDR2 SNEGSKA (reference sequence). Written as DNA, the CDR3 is TGCAGTGCTAGACACAGCGGGGCCAGGACCGGGGAGCTGTTTTTT. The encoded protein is CSARHSGARTGELFF.

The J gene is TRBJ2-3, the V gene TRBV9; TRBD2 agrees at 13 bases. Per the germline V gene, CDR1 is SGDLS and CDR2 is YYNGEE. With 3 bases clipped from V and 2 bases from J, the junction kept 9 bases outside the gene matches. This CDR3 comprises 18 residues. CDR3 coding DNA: TGTGCCAGCAGCGCCGGGACTAGCGGGGAAGTTTACACAGATACGCAGTATTTT. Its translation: CASSAGTSGEVYTDTQYF.

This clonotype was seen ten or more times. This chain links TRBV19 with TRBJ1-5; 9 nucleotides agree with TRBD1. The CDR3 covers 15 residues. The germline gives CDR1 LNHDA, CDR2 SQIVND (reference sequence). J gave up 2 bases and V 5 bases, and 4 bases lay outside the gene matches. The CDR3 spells CASSWTGVGNQPQHF. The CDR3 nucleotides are TGTGCCAGTAGTTGGACAGGGGTTGGCAATCAGCCCCAGCATTTT.

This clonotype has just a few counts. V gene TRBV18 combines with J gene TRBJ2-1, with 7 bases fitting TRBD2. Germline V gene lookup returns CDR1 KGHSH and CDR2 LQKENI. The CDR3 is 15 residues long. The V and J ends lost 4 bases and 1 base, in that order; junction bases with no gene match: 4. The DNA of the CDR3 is TGTGCCAGCTCACAAAGCGGGAATTCCTACAATGAGCAGTTCTTC. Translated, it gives CASSQSGNSYNEQFF.

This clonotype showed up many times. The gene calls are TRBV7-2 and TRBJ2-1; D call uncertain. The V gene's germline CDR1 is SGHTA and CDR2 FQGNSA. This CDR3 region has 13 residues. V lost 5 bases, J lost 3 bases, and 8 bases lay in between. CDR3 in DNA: TGTGCCAGCAGCCTTCGGTTCTACAATGAGCAGTTCTTC. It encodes CASSLRFYNEQFF.

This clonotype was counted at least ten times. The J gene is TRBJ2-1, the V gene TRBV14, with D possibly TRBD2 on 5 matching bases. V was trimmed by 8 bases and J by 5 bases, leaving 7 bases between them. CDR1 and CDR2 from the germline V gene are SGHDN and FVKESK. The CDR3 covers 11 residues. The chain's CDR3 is CASGRDNEQFF. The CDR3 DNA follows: TGTGCCAGCGGGAGAGACAATGAGCAGTTCTTC.

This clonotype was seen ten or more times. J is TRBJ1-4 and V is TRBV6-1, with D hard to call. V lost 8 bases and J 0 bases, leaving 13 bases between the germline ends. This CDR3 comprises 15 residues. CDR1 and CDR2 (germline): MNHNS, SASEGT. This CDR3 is CASQRQFATNEKLFF. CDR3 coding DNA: TGTGCCAGCCAACGTCAGTTTGCAACTAATGAAAAACTGTTTTTT.

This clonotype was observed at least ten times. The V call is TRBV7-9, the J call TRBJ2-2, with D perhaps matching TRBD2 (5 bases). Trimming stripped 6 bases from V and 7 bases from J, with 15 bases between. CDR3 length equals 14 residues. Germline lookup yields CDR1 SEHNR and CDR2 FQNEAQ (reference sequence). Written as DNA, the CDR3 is TGTGCCAGCAGATTGGAGGAGACTGTCGGGGAGCTGTTTTTT. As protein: CASRLEETVGELFF.

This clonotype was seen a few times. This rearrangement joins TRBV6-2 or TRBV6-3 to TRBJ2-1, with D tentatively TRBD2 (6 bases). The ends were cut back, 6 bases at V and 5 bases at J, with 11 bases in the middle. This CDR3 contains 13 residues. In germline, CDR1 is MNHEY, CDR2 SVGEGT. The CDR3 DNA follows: TGTGCCAGCAGCAAGGGACTTAACAATGAGCAGTTCTTC. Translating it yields CASSKGLNNEQFF.